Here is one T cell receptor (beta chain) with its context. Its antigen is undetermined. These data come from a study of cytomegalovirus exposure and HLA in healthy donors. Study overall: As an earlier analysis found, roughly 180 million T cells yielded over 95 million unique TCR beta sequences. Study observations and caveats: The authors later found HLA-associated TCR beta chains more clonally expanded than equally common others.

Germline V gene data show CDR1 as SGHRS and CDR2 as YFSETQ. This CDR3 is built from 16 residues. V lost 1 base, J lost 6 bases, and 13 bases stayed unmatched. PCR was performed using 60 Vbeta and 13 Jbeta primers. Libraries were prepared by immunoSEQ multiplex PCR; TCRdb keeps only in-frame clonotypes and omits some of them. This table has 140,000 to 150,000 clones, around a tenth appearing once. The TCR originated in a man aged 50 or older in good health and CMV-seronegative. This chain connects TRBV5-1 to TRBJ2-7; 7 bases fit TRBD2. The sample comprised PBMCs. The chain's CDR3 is CASSLSSGSRGFEQYF. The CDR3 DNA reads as TGCGCCAGCAGCTTGTCTAGCGGCTCTCGGGGATTCGAGCAGTACTTC.